These 5 T cell receptor beta chains share one sample of origin, sequenced in a study of blood T cell repertoires in COVID-19. The repertoire was sequenced with immunoSEQ multiplex PCR; TCRdb's copy has only in-frame clones and lacks some. The sample consists of approximately 260,000 clones, roughly nine tenths of them appearing once. Sequenced input: PBMCs or T cells enriched from blood (not recorded which). These receptors all stem from a woman in her sixties who had recovered from COVID-19.

The chain has TRBV28 and TRBJ2-7, with 9 bases aligning to TRBD1. The CDR3 is 16 amino acids. Per the germline V gene, CDR1 is MDHEN and CDR2 is SYDVKM. V was clipped by 5 bases and J by 3 bases; unmatched bases: 11. DNA for the CDR3: TGTGCCAGCAGTCTGGGACAGGGCCAGGGGCACTACGAGCAGTACTTC. This codes for CASSLGQGQGHYEQYF. The full variable domain, in which reference TRBV28 and TRBJ2-7 provide the parts outside the CDR3, is DVKVTQSSRYLVKRTGEKVFLECVQDMDHENMFWYRQDPGLGLRLIYFSYDVKMKEKGDIPEGYSVSREKKERFSLILESASTNQTSMYLCASSLGQGQGHYEQYFGPGTRLTVT.

CDR3 DNA sequence: TGCGCCAGCAGCTCCGGACAGGGGAGAGAAGGCGAGCAGTACTTC. Translated: CASSSGQGREGEQYF. The chain recombines TRBV5-1 with TRBJ2-7; 9 positions agree with TRBD1. J lost 6 bases, V lost 3 bases, and 10 bases had no gene match. This CDR3 region has 15 residues. Germline CDR1 SGHRS, CDR2 YFSETQ.

Comments on this clone: Within the sample, other DNA sequences also encode this same CDR3. V usage is TRBV2 and J usage is TRBJ2-3; 9 bases align to TRBD2. This CDR3 has 15 residues. V dropped 4 bases and J dropped 1; count of bases not matched to a gene: 3. Germline V CDR1 and CDR2: SNHLY, FYNNEI. CDR3 residues: CASSGREGGTDTQYF. CDR3 in DNA: TGTGCCAGCAGTGGGCGGGAGGGCGGCACAGATACGCAGTATTTT.

The V and J genes are TRBV30 and TRBJ1-2; no definite D call. The length of the CDR3 is 11 residues. V dropped 5 bases and J dropped 2 bases, with 6 bases sitting between them. CDR1 and CDR2 from the germline V gene are GTSNPN and SVGIG (reference sequence). The CDR3, as DNA: TGTGCCTGGTCCCAGAACTATGGCTACACCTTC. Amino acid sequence: CAWSQNYGYTF.

The V call is TRBV5-6, the J call TRBJ2-3; 9 bases line up with TRBD2. Germline V CDR1 and CDR2: SGHDT, YYEEEE. This CDR3 region has 16 residues. The J segment lost 3 bases and the V segment lost 2 bases, leaving 7 bases of the junction unmatched. In DNA, the CDR3 is TGTGCCAGCAGCTTCTTACGCGGGGGGGAAACAGATACGCAGTATTTT. Encoded protein: CASSFLRGGETDTQYF. The full variable domain, its missing parts supplied by reference TRBV5-6 and TRBJ2-3, is DAGVTQSPTHLIKTRGQQVTLRCSPKSGHDTVSWYQQALGQGPQFIFQYYEEEERQRGNFPDRFSGHQFPNYSSELNVNALLLGDSALYLCASSFLRGGETDTQYFGPGTRLTVL.